Shown below are 2 T cell receptor beta chains from a single sample sequenced in a study of cytomegalovirus exposure and HLA in healthy donors. The table came from immunoSEQ multiplex PCR; TCRdb's copy has only in-frame clones and leaves some out. The repertoire holds roughly 100,000 clones, about 88% seen once, with around 1.9% in the top ten. The material sequenced was PBMCs. The receptors come from a woman between 18 and 30 years old in good health and CMV-seropositive.

The chain has TRBV7-9 and TRBJ1-1, with a tentative D call TRBD1 (6 bases). Looked up from germline, CDR1 is SEHNR and CDR2 is FQNEAQ (reference sequence). The ends were cut back, 5 bases at V and 1 base at J, with 11 bases in the middle. CDR3 length equals 14 residues. The CDR3 reads CASSDGGRNTEAFF. The CDR3 coding sequence is TGTGCCAGCAGCGACGGGGGGCGGAACACTGAAGCTTTCTTT.

The genes are TRBV27 and TRBJ2-7, with D maybe TRBD1 (6 bases). Germline CDR1 is MNHEY and CDR2 is SMNVEV (reference sequence). The CDR3 is 15 amino acids. Deletions cut 1 base from V and 3 bases from J, with 13 bases between. CDR3: CASSLLGRGRYEQYF. CDR3 sequence (DNA): TGTGCCAGCAGTTTATTGGGCAGGGGACGCTACGAGCAGTACTTC.